The rows below give T cell receptor beta chains drawn from one sample of a study of Graves' ophthalmopathy and Graves' hyperthyroidism. TCRdb re-derived calls from the multiplex PCR reads in MiXCR, one entry per CDR3 protein. Of 600,000 to 650,000 distinct CDR3 sequences in the sample, 20% to 25% are singletons; the top ten hold roughly 6.9%. The sequencing input was peripheral blood. These receptors were collected from a woman aged 18-29 years with stable Graves' hyperthyroidism. Some clones in this sample may be carry-over from other donors' samples. Each CDR3 is given with its conserved first and last residue. Each record gives: clone size, D gene, J gene, V gene, CDR3 DNA, CDR3 protein. D genes are given only for firm matches. A row's size may be missing; if present it is once, few, many or a size class.

>many|TRBD1|TRBJ2-3|TRBV15
TGTGCCACCAGCACCTGGGACAGGGGGTTGGCAGATACGCAGTATTTT
CATSTWDRGLADTQYF
>many|TRBD1|TRBJ1-2|TRBV4-2
TGTGCCAGCAGCCAAGACCCGACAGGGCTGGGCTATGGCTACACCTTC
CASSQDPTGLGYGYTF
>NA|NA|TRBJ2-7|TRBV15
TGTGCCACCAGCAGCGGACAGTTCTACGAGCAGTACTTC
CATSSGQFYEQYF
>many|TRBD1|TRBJ1-1|TRBV6-5
TGTGCCAGCAGTCAGGGACAGGGGGCCGGGAACACTGAAGCTTTCTTT
CASSQGQGAGNTEAFF
>NA|TRBD2|TRBJ2-1|TRBV18
TGTGCCAGCTCGCCGGGACTAGCGGGAGCGGGCTACAATGAGCAGTTCTTC
CASSPGLAGAGYNEQFF
>many|NA|TRBJ2-7|TRBV12-3/TRBV12-4
TGTGCCAGCAGTTCAAATGAAAATCCCTACGAGCAGTACTTC
CASSSNENPYEQYF
>many|NA|TRBJ1-1|TRBV29-1
TGCAGCGTTGAACAGACTAACACTGAAGCTTTCTTT
CSVEQTNTEAFF
>many|TRBD1|TRBJ1-2|TRBV12-3/TRBV12-4
TGTGCCAGCACCACCGGGACAGCGATTTATGGCTACACCTTC
CASTTGTAIYGYTF
>few|NA|TRBJ2-5|TRBV20-1
TGCAGTGCCACGCACCCGGCACCCCAGTACCAAGAGACCCAGTACTTC
CSATHPAPQYQETQYF
>NA|NA|TRBJ2-7|TRBV28
TGTGCCAGCAGTTTCTTCGGGTCCGAGCAGTACTTC
CASSFFGSEQYF
>NA|NA|TRBJ2-5|TRBV6-1
TGTGCCAGCAGAGGCCGGTGGCCCGGGGAGACCCAGTACTTC
CASRGRWPGETQYF
>many|NA|TRBJ1-1|TRBV12-3/TRBV12-4
TGTGCCAGCAGTTTTAGGCGTGAAGCTTTCTTT
CASSFRREAFF
>many|NA|TRBJ1-6|TRBV19
TGTGCCAGTAGTAAGACTATGGATTCACCCCTCCACTTT
CASSKTMDSPLHF
>few|NA|TRBJ2-7|TRBV5-1
TGCGCCAGCAGCTCTGAGACAGAGAGCTACGAGCAGTACTTC
CASSSETESYEQYF
>few|NA|TRBJ1-6|TRBV12-3/TRBV12-4
TGTGCCAGCAGTTCGACAGGACGTGATTCACCCCTCCACTTT
CASSSTGRDSPLHF
>NA|NA|TRBJ1-1|TRBV18
TGTGCCAGCTCACCACAGCCGAGGGAGACTGAAGCTTTCTTT
CASSPQPRETEAFF
>NA|TRBD2|TRBJ2-2|TRBV27
TGTGCCACCCAAGGACTAGCGGGAGTATCCGGGGAGCTGTTTTTT
CATQGLAGVSGELFF
>many|NA|TRBJ1-1|TRBV7-3
TGTGCCAGCAGCTTAAGGGTGCGGTACGTAGCTTGGAACACTGAAGCTTTCTTT
CASSLRVRYVAWNTEAFF
>NA|NA|TRBJ1-5|TRBV12-3/TRBV12-4
TGTGCCAGCAGTTACACCGGGGGGCCCCAGCATTTT
CASSYTGGPQHF
>many|NA|TRBJ1-1|TRBV6-5
TGTGCCAGCACCCACCTAAGGGTCTCTGGAGCTTTCTTT
CASTHLRVSGAFF
>many|NA|TRBJ2-2|TRBV6-5
TGTGCCAGCAGTTACTCAGGACGGACGAACACCGGGGAGCTGTTTTTT
CASSYSGRTNTGELFF
>many|TRBD1|TRBJ2-7|TRBV6-5
TGTGCCAGCAAACAGGACAGGGCATACGAGCAGTACTTC
CASKQDRAYEQYF
>few|NA|TRBJ1-1|TRBV24-1
TGTGCCACTCGGGGGAACGGGGAATACACTGAAGCTTTCTTT
CATRGNGEYTEAFF
>NA|NA|TRBJ1-1|TRBV12-3/TRBV12-4
TGTGCCAGCAGTCTACAAACAGGGACTGAAGCTTTCTTT
CASSLQTGTEAFF
>NA|NA|TRBJ1-6|TRBV6-1
TGTGCCAGCAGTGAAAGAACAGCCTTGAGGTCACCCCTCCACTTT
CASSERTALRSPLHF
>many|NA|TRBJ2-5|TRBV12-3/TRBV12-4
TGTGCCAGCAATCACGGACAGATACAAGAGACCCAGTACTTC
CASNHGQIQETQYF
>few|TRBD2|TRBJ2-7|TRBV6-1
TGTGCCAGCAGTCCGGGACTAGCGGGGGGCTCCTACGAGCAGTACTTC
CASSPGLAGGSYEQYF
>NA|NA|TRBJ1-6|TRBV7-9
TGTGCCAGCAGCTCCCCTTTAGGTCAGGGGATGGCATCACCCCTCCACTTT
CASSSPLGQGMASPLHF
>few|NA|TRBJ2-2|TRBV18
TGTGCCAGCTCACCCAGACCGAACACCGGGGAGCTGTTTTTT
CASSPRPNTGELFF
>NA|NA|TRBJ1-3|TRBV28
TGTGCCAGTAAAACCCCAGGGGAACGGGGATTTGGGACCATATATTTT
CASKTPGERGFGTIYF
>NA|NA|TRBJ1-3|TRBV28
TGTGCCAGCAGTTTCCTCGGGACGGAGGGAAACACCATATATTTT
CASSFLGTEGNTIYF
>many|NA|TRBJ1-5|TRBV27
TGTGCCAGCAGTTTCCCGGCTAGGACCGGTCAGCCCCAGCATTTT
CASSFPARTGQPQHF
>NA|NA|TRBJ2-7|TRBV6-5
TGTGCCAGCAGTTACCGGGGTAACCACTACGAGCAGTACTTC
CASSYRGNHYEQYF
>many|TRBD1|TRBJ1-5|TRBV6-2/TRBV6-3
TGTGCCAGCAGCTCACCGGGACAGGGCGGGCAGCCCCAGCATTTT
CASSSPGQGGQPQHF
>NA|TRBD1|TRBJ1-6|TRBV7-2
TGTGCCAGCAGCTTAGCTTGGACAGGAAATTCACCCCTCCACTTT
CASSLAWTGNSPLHF
>NA|NA|TRBJ1-2|TRBV7-9
TGTGCCAGCAGCAAGGATCCCCTGGGCTATGGCTACACCTTC
CASSKDPLGYGYTF
>few|TRBD2|TRBJ2-7|TRBV7-9
TGTGCCAGCTCTCTCCCCGGGGGGCTAGCGGGGGGCCCATCTTCGTACGAGCAGTACTTC
CASSLPGGLAGGPSSYEQYF
>many|NA|TRBJ2-5|TRBV11-2
TGTGCCAGCAGCTTAGCTCCCCTCCAAGAGACCCAGTACTTC
CASSLAPLQETQYF
>many|NA|TRBJ1-6|TRBV12-3/TRBV12-4
TGTGCCAGCAGTTACAGCCTGTCTGGTTCACCCCTCCACTTT
CASSYSLSGSPLHF
>many|TRBD2|TRBJ2-7|TRBV28
TGTGCCAGCAGTATCCTCAATCTAGCGGGAGGGGAAGACTTC
CASSILNLAGGEDF
>many|NA|TRBJ2-5|TRBV11-2
TGTGCCAGCAGCTTTAGCCGGGCCCAAGAGACCCAGTACTTC
CASSFSRAQETQYF
>many|NA|TRBJ1-2|TRBV12-3/TRBV12-4
TGTGCCAGCAGTTTGGGCGGGAGCCACTATGGCTACACCTTC
CASSLGGSHYGYTF
>many|TRBD1|TRBJ2-6|TRBV5-1
TGCGCCAGCTGGGACGGACAGGGAGTCTCTGGGGCCAACGTCCTGACTTTC
CASWDGQGVSGANVLTF
>NA|TRBD2|TRBJ2-2|TRBV3-1
TGTGCCAGCAGCCAAGTGTCGGGGGGGCCTTCCGGGGAGCTGTTTTTT
CASSQVSGGPSGELFF
>NA|NA|TRBJ1-5|TRBV5-6
TGTGCCAGCAGCTTGCGGCAGATTTATAGCAATCAGCCCCAGCATTTT
CASSLRQIYSNQPQHF
>many|NA|TRBJ1-2|TRBV19
TGTGCCAGTAGTATGAACAGTAACTATGGCTACACCTTC
CASSMNSNYGYTF
>few|TRBD1|TRBJ2-7|TRBV5-1
TGCGCCAGCAGCTTGGTAACAGGGGTCACCTCCTACGAGCAGTACTTC
CASSLVTGVTSYEQYF
>few|NA|TRBJ2-7|TRBV19
TGTGCCAGTAGTATAGAGAAGGGCCCCTACGAGCAGTACTTC
CASSIEKGPYEQYF